The clone carrying this T cell receptor (beta chain) was picked up a small number of times. In the source study's methods: Estimation of nucleated cell counts was performed using reference gene primer amplification. Using immunoSEQ multiplex PCR, the repertoire was profiled, and TCRdb retains in-frame clones only, with some absent. The DNA was the basis for D and trimming; V, J and clone size are from that table. This table has some 490,000 clones, over 75% appearing once. CDR1 and CDR2 (germline): SGHRS, YFSETQ. V dropped 0 bases and J dropped 8 bases, with 18 bases sitting between them. This CDR3 spans 16 amino acids. This entry comes from a study of blood T cell repertoires in COVID-19. The wider study: Samples taken during acute and convalescent COVID-19 were collected in the United States, Italy and Spain. From T cells, B-cell-depleted T cells, or PBMCs came the material, which was cDNA or gDNA.

The chain employs TRBV5-1 and TRBJ2-1; tentative D call: TRBD2 (5 bases). Sequencing used peripheral blood. The clonotype comes from a human donor in a cohort sampled during active COVID-19. The CDR3 nucleotides read TGCGCCAGCAGCTTGGACTTGGCGTCCGGGATTGATGAGCAGTTCTTC. Its translation is CASSLDLASGIDEQFF.